This paragraph reports one T cell receptor (beta chain). This sample stems from a study of T cell repertoires in cytomegalovirus infection. In TCRdb, the reads were re-called with MiXCR into one record per CDR3 protein. Seen here are 85,000 to 120,000 distinct CDR3 sequences, about 15% observed once, and the top ten hold 8%. This CDR3 is built from 14 residues. V was cut by 2 bases and J by 7 bases, with 14 bases left in between. The genes are TRBV23-1 and TRBJ2-5, with D possibly matching TRBD2 (7 bases). Being an ORF, TRBV23-1 has a function that is uncertain. The sequence came from a human donor in good health (CMV status not recorded). Some clones in this sample may be carry-over from other donors' samples. The specimen was PBMCs. The CDR3 region has the DNA TGCGCCAGCAGTCAAAGGGGGGGCCGCGGGACCCAGTACTTC. Protein product: CASSQRGGRGTQYF.